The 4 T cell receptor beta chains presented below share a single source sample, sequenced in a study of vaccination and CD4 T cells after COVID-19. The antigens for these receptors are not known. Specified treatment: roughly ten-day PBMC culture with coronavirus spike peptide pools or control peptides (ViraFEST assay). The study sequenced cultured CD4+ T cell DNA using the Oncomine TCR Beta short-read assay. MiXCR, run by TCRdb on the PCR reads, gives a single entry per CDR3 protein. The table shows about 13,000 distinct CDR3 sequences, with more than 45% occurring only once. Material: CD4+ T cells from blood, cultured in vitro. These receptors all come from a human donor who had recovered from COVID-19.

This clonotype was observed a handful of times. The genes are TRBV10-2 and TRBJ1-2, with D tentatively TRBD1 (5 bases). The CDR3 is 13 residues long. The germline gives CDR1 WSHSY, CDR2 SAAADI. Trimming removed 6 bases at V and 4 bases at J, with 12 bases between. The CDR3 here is CASRLQASYGYTF. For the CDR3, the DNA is TGCGCCAGCAGGCTACAGGCTAGCTATGGCTACACCTTC.

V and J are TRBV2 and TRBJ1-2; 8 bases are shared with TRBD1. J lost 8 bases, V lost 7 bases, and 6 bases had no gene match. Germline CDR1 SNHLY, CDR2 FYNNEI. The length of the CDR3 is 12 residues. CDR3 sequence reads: CASTLDREGYTF. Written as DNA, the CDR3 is TGTGCCAGCACTTTGGACAGGGAAGGCTACACCTTC.

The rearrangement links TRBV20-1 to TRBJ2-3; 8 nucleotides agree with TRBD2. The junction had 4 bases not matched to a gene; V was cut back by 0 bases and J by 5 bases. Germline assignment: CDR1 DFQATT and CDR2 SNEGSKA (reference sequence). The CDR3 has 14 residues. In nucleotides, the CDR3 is TGCAGTGCTAGAGATTACGCGGGAGGAGATACGCAGTATTTT. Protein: CSARDYAGGDTQYF.

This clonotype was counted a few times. CDR3 loop: CAIERGGKNTEAFF. The CDR3 region has the DNA TGTGCCATCGAGCGAGGCGGGAAGAACACTGAAGCTTTCTTT. The chain links TRBV10-3 to TRBJ1-1; D gene ambiguous. Trimming pared 8 bases from V and 1 base from J, leaving 14 bases between. This CDR3 has 14 amino acids. The germline V gene encodes CDR1 ENHRY and CDR2 SYGVKD.